This section outlines one T cell receptor (beta chain) sequence together with its context. This receptor's antigen is unknown. No base quality values were provided; no much bigger clone lies one nucleotide off. TCR beta repertoires were profiled from peripheral blood of over 10 young patients with multiple sclerosis to demonstrate the VDJtools post-analysis software. The multiple sclerosis patients were children and adolescents ranging in age from about 6 to 16 years. Compared with germline, V lacks 5 bases and J lacks 2 bases; bases without a gene match: 8. From a lookup of the germline V gene (reference sequence), CDR1 and CDR2 are PRHDT and FYEKMQ. From the cysteine through the phenylalanine, the CDR3 covers 18 amino acids. Left in the record is the CDR3 DNA by itself, 54 bases read in frame from the first base. This sample is drawn from a study of post-analysis software for immune sequencing data (dated by TCRdb to between 2015 and 2016). Describing the broader study: Relapsing-remitting, secondary progressive and progressive-relapsing multiple sclerosis were recorded as disease courses, and subtype annotation was lacking for some patients. The patient repertoires were set against about 12 previously published healthy control repertoires from donors whose ages ranged from 6 to 25 years. A subset of samples was prepared in parallel using single-end sample barcoding, then pooled and co-amplified after Illumina adapter ligation. General study outcomes and caveats: Compared with controls, multiple sclerosis patients had significantly lower normalized Chao1 diversity, a finding suggesting substantial peripheral T-cell clonal expansion. The control group was slightly older than the multiple sclerosis patient group. Patients showed significantly higher frequencies than controls for about 5 TRBV segments, among them TRBV5-6, TRBV5-1 and TRBV20-1. When samples were clustered directly using the F measure, samples prepared in the same batch co-clustered strongly, which prompted a batch-effect correction.

Library preparation was by PCR. Sequencing was performed on an Illumina HiSeq 2500. Unique molecular identifiers were incorporated into TCR beta cDNA libraries to reduce PCR and sequencing biases. Approximately 500,000 cDNA molecules were obtained per 1 to 10 million input T cells, so each molecule approximated one T cell. The same protocol used for the earlier healthy control dataset was applied to prepare and sequence the patient libraries. Samples belonging to the same batch were prepared together, multiplexed and sequenced on a shared HiSeq lane. On the authors' methods: MIGEC was used to process the raw barcoded reads, and molecular identifier groups with only a single read were discarded before consensus assembly and CDR3 extraction. Clonotype tables were post-analysed with VDJtools, and diversity was normalized by down-sampling all datasets to the smallest sample size. Repertoire overlap clustering matched CDR3 amino acid but not nucleotide sequences to correct batch-related cross-sample contamination. The public reads were quality trimmed at Q25 with fastp and then assembled into clones with MiXCR by TCRdb, keeping productive beta chains. When rows share a CDR3 protein, they turn into one entry using the most common DNA and genes. The V and J calls were determined by TCRdb, not by the authors. This sample comprises about 500,000 distinct CDR3 sequences, 40% to 55% of them detected only once. In total, the top ten clones hold 9% to 14% of the sample.

The V gene is TRBV13 and the J gene is TRBJ2-3; 15 junctional bases match TRBD2. The receptor was isolated from a girl between 5 and 17 years old with multiple sclerosis. Sample: blood. At the DNA level, the sequence is TGTGCCAGCAGCGTCCCGGGACTAGCGGGAGGACCCACAGATACGCAGTATTTT. Translation gives CASSVPGLAGGPTDTQYF.